The 27 T cell receptor beta chains in this list originate from one sample, sequenced in a study of patients and donors after allogeneic stem cell transplantation (TCRdb year 2020). Libraries were made using RT-PCR. Instrument on record: NextSeq 550. The public reads were run again by TCRdb, first through fastp at Q25 and then through MiXCR, and only productive beta chains were kept. Rows merge per CDR3 protein into single entries with the most common DNA and genes. For this sample the table gives over 400,000 distinct CDR3 sequences, of which roughly 16% were detected only once. Of the sample, over 6% falls within the top ten clones. Sequenced sample: blood, either unsorted or a sorted T cell fraction (not recorded which). Receptor source: a human donor who was either an allogeneic HSCT recipient or a stem cell or donor lymphocyte infusion donor (not recorded which). It is not recorded whose cells these are; they may come from a transplant donor.

There are a few counts of this clonotype. The chain joins TRBV21-1 to TRBJ2-7; TRBD1 is the table's D call and was not checked against the DNA. TRBV21-1 is marked as a pseudogene. This CDR3 is built from 16 residues. CDR3 protein: CASSKQDRGPTYEQYF. In nucleotides, the CDR3 is TGTGCCAGCAGCAAACAAGACAGGGGCCCTACGTACGAGCAGTACTTC.

This clonotype was seen a few times. The V and J genes are TRBV29-1 and TRBJ2-7, with D unresolved. The CDR3 extends over 11 amino acids. The V gene's germline CDR1 is SQVTM and CDR2 ANQGSEA. The V gene lost 4 bases and the J gene lost 4 bases, with 8 bases spanning the gap. The CDR3 here is CSVVTGYEQYF. The CDR3, as DNA: TGCAGCGTTGTGACGGGTTACGAGCAGTACTTC.

This clonotype was recorded at least ten times. The chain links TRBV12-3 or TRBV12-4 to TRBJ2-3; D unresolved. CDR3 size: 14 residues. The V end was cut by 5 bases, the J end by 0 bases, with 9 bases between. The CDR3 loop reads CASSPGLSTDTQYF. DNA of the CDR3: TGTGCCAGCAGTCCCGGGCTCAGCACAGATACGCAGTATTTT.

The chain couples TRBV12-3 or TRBV12-4 to TRBJ2-3; D not resolved. CDR3 size: 14 residues. V gave up 7 bases and J gave up 7 bases, with 18 bases separating them. The CDR3 nucleotides read TGTGCCAGCACCTCCGGGCAGCCCGCACATACGCAGTATTTT. Protein product: CASTSGQPAHTQYF.

This clonotype was seen more than once but under ten times. The chain has TRBV4-2 and TRBJ1-4; 9 nucleotides align to TRBD1. J gave up 0 bases and V 4 bases, and 12 bases lay outside the gene matches. Germline assignment: CDR1 LGHNA and CDR2 YNFKEQ. This CDR3 has 19 residues. The CDR3 region has the DNA TGTGCCAGCAGCCGCGGACAGGGGTCCGACCTTGCAACTAATGAAAAACTGTTTTTT. Protein: CASSRGQGSDLATNEKLFF.

The chain has TRBV27 and TRBJ2-5, with D possibly matching TRBD1 (6 bases). CDR1 and CDR2 from the germline V gene are MNHEY and SMNVEV (reference sequence). Trimming cost V 6 bases and J 0 bases, with 11 bases left between them. CDR3 size: 14 residues. This CDR3 reads CASRSDSYQETQYF. The DNA of the CDR3 is TGTGCCAGCAGATCGGACAGCTACCAAGAGACCCAGTACTTC.

This clonotype came up once. J is TRBJ1-1 and V is TRBV3-1; D remains unclear. This CDR3 has 13 amino acids. Deletions cut 2 bases from V and 4 bases from J, with 8 bases between. CDR1 is LGHDT, CDR2 YNNKEL, per germline (reference sequence). The CDR3 loop is CASSQLGSTEAFF. Here the CDR3 DNA reads TGTGCCAGCAGCCAACTAGGAAGCACTGAAGCTTTCTTT.

This clonotype was found many times. The V and J genes are TRBV5-1 and TRBJ1-1; tentatively, D is TRBD1 (5 bases). Germline V gene sequence: CDR1 SGHRS, CDR2 YFSETQ. This CDR3 has 14 residues. V dropped 4 bases and J dropped 3 bases, with 13 bases sitting between them. In nucleotides, the CDR3 is TGCGCCAGCAGCCTGTGGGGACGGGACACTGAAGCTTTCTTT. It translates to CASSLWGRDTEAFF.

This chain links TRBV14 with TRBJ1-6; tentative D call: TRBD1 (6 bases). Trimming removed 6 bases from V and 5 bases from J, with 17 bases in between. This CDR3 comprises 16 residues. Germline V gene data show CDR1 as SGHDN and CDR2 as FVKESK. CDR3 residues: CASSRPGTNHNSPLHF. The CDR3 coding sequence is TGTGCCAGCAGTCGGCCCGGGACAAATCATAATTCACCCCTCCACTTT.

This clonotype was seen only a few times. V is TRBV6-1 and J is TRBJ2-7, with 10 bases identical to TRBD1. The CDR3 consists of 18 residues. Trimming at V came to 5 bases and at J to 2 bases, leaving 15 bases not matched to a gene. The V gene's germline CDR1 is MNHNS and CDR2 SASEGT. DNA of the CDR3: TGTGCCAGCAGTATCAGGAGGGGGACAGGGGAATCGACCTACGAGCAGTACTTC. This codes for CASSIRRGTGESTYEQYF.

V is TRBV20-1 and J is TRBJ1-4; D uncertain. Germline CDR1 and CDR2: DFQATT and SNEGSKA (reference sequence). Trimming shortened V by 0 bases and J by 2 bases, and 7 bases separated the two germline ends. The CDR3 is made up of 14 amino acids. CDR3 nucleotide sequence: TGCAGTGCTAGAGACAGGAGGACTAATGAAAAACTGTTTTTT. This sequence encodes CSARDRRTNEKLFF.

V is TRBV30 and J is TRBJ2-3, with a possible D match to TRBD2 (5 bases). V dropped 2 bases and J dropped 3 bases, with 12 bases sitting between them. The CDR3 spans 14 residues. Germline CDR1 GTSNPN, CDR2 SVGIG (reference sequence). The CDR3 loop is CAWSPQRFTDTQYF. As DNA, the CDR3 is TGTGCCTGGAGTCCTCAGCGGTTTACAGATACGCAGTATTTT.

This clonotype was counted ten times or more. The chain employs TRBV4-1 and TRBJ1-4, with D possibly being TRBD1 (5 bases). This CDR3 comprises 17 residues. Trimming pared 1 base from V and 8 bases from J, leaving 20 bases between. The germline gives CDR1 MGHRA, CDR2 YSYEKL. The CDR3 region is CASSQGASVLGAEKLFF. The CDR3 coding sequence is TGCGCCAGCAGCCAAGGGGCTTCCGTCCTAGGGGCAGAAAAACTGTTTTTT.

The CDR3 DNA follows: TGTGCCAGCAGCTTAGGGCTGGGCAGGGAACGAATCGGGGAGCTGTTTTTT. Translation gives CASSLGLGRERIGELFF. The gene calls are TRBV7-8 and TRBJ2-2; D possibly corresponds to TRBD1 (5 bases). This CDR3 spans 17 amino acids. The V end lost 1 base, the J end lost 7 bases, and 19 bases lay between the germline ends. The V gene's germline CDR1 is SGHVS and CDR2 FQNEAQ.

This clonotype appeared a few times. The chain joins TRBV7-3 to TRBJ2-3; unclear D gene. CDR3 length: 13 amino acids. Looked up from germline, CDR1 is SGHTA and CDR2 is FQGTGA. V lost 2 bases and J 4 bases, leaving 7 bases between the germline ends. The CDR3 nucleotides read TGTGCCAGCAGCTTATTGTGGCCAGATACGCAGTATTTT. It yields the protein CASSLLWPDTQYF.

This clonotype has a handful of counts. The CDR3 here is CASSLRRAPAYEQYF. CDR3 DNA: TGTGCCAGCAGCTTACGTCGGGCCCCTGCCTACGAGCAGTACTTC. The rearrangement links TRBV7-9 to TRBJ2-7; D gene ambiguous. The V end lost 2 bases, the J end lost 2 bases, and 13 bases lay between the germline ends. The CDR3 is 15 amino acids. Germline CDR1 reads SEHNR; CDR2 reads FQNEAQ (reference sequence).

This clonotype was counted only a few times. The J gene is TRBJ2-1, the V gene TRBV5-1, with 14 bases aligning to TRBD2. Germline V gene data show CDR1 as SGHRS and CDR2 as YFSETQ. With V trimmed by 0 bases and J by 3 bases, 2 bases remained unmatched. The CDR3 extends over 17 amino acids. The CDR3 reads CASSLGTSGRYYNEQFF. The CDR3 nucleotides read TGCGCCAGCAGCTTGGGGACTAGCGGGAGGTACTACAATGAGCAGTTCTTC.

The chain is built from TRBV24-1 and TRBJ2-7; no definite D call. There are 13 residues in the CDR3. CDR1 KGHDR and CDR2 SFDVKD come from the germline V gene. DNA of the CDR3: TGTGTGCTCTATGCTCCCCTTGAGGAGGAGCAGTACTTC. It translates to CVLYAPLEEEQYF.

V gene TRBV19 combines with J gene TRBJ1-5; D is ambiguous. The CDR3 has 11 amino acids. Germline V gene lookup returns CDR1 LNHDA and CDR2 SQIVND (reference sequence). V lost 5 bases to trimming and J lost 10 bases, with 9 bases between them. CDR3 coding DNA: TGTGCCAGTAGTGACGGGTTACCCCAGCATTTT. This codes for CASSDGLPQHF.

This clonotype has more than one count but fewer than ten. This chain connects TRBV7-9 to TRBJ1-4; 8 bases line up with TRBD1. The germline CDR1 and CDR2 sequences are SEHNR and FQNEAQ (reference sequence). The CDR3 covers 12 residues. The V gene end was trimmed by 10 bases and the J gene end by 6 bases; junction bases not matched to a gene: 4. The CDR3 DNA reads TGTGCCACCGACAGGGGCTATGAAAAACTGTTTTTT. It is translated as CATDRGYEKLFF.

This clonotype came up many times. This sequence joins TRBV25-1 and TRBJ2-7, with 7 bases fitting TRBD1. V shed 4 bases and J 7 bases; nucleotides not matched to a gene: 22. CDR3 length equals 18 residues. From germline, CDR1 is MGHDK and CDR2 SYGVNS. The CDR3 DNA is TGTGCCAGCAGTGTTCATCCGGGACAGCGAAATACCCCCGGAGAGCAGTACTTC. Its translation: CASSVHPGQRNTPGEQYF.

The rearrangement links TRBV12-3 or TRBV12-4 to TRBJ1-6, with 7 bases lining up with TRBD1. This CDR3 spans 17 amino acids. The J segment lost 0 bases and the V segment lost 3 bases, leaving 5 bases of the junction unmatched. The CDR3 is CASSFGQASSYNSPLHF. CDR3 DNA sequence: TGTGCCAGCAGTTTTGGACAGGCGAGCTCCTATAATTCACCCCTCCACTTT.

A word on this clonotype: The junction departs from the called germline gene at one end, perhaps through a read error. The rearrangement links TRBV6-5 to TRBJ1-5; a weak D match, TRBD1 (6 bases). This CDR3 is built from 17 residues. Germline lookup yields CDR1 MNHEY and CDR2 SVGAGI. CDR3 protein: CASNYRDYNLSNQPQHF. The CDR3 DNA sequence: TGTGCCAGCAATTACAGGGATTATAACCTGAGCAATCAGCCCCAGCATTTT.

The CDR3 coding sequence is TGTGCCAGCAGCAGAGCCGGGCCCGGGGAGCTGTTTTTT. Encoded protein: CASSRAGPGELFF. The gene calls are TRBV5-6 and TRBJ2-2; D is unclear. The germline V and J ends were trimmed by 4 bases and 6 bases, with 10 bases remaining between them. There are 13 residues in the CDR3. Per germline, CDR1 SGHDT and CDR2 YYEEEE.

This clonotype was picked up a small number of times. The chain combines TRBV7-9 with TRBJ2-7; 10 positions match TRBD1. This CDR3 has 15 amino acids. Germline-derived CDR1 and CDR2 are SEHNR and FQNEAQ (reference sequence). V gave up 1 base and J gave up 7 bases; unmatched junction bases: 7. The CDR3 DNA is TGTGCCAGCAGCTTAGGAAGACAGGGGGCGCTTGAGCAGTACTTC. Its protein product is CASSLGRQGALEQYF.

The chain joins TRBV12-3 or TRBV12-4 to TRBJ2-5; the match to TRBD2 covers 10 bases. The CDR3 extends over 16 amino acids. Trimming cost V 3 bases and J 4 bases; bases outside gene matches: 8. The CDR3: CASSLGSGREGETQYF. DNA of the CDR3: TGTGCCAGCAGTTTGGGGAGCGGGAGGGAGGGAGAGACCCAGTACTTC.

This clonotype was counted a few times. This sequence joins TRBV20-1 and TRBJ1-6; D perhaps matches TRBD1 (6 bases). CDR3 length: 15 residues. Germline V CDR1 and CDR2: DFQATT, SNEGSKA (reference sequence). Between the trimmed V and J ends, which lost 6 bases and 7 bases, there was a span of 19 bases. Written as DNA, the CDR3 is TGCAGTGCGCGACACACAGGGACCGTGAATTCACCCCTCCACTTT. Residues: CSARHTGTVNSPLHF.